These 7 T cell receptor beta chains share one sample of origin, sequenced in a study of brain T cells in children with intractable seizures. Profiling relied on immunoSEQ multiplex PCR, and the TCRdb table lists in-frame clones only, not all of them. Of around 38,000 clones in the sample, 80% to 95% were seen once. Sequencing used peripheral blood, obtained at surgery. These receptor sequences come from a girl aged 2-10 years with tuberous sclerosis and intractable seizures.

V gene TRBV7-9 combines with J gene TRBJ2-5, with D tentatively TRBD1 or TRBD2 (6 bases each). This CDR3 contains 14 residues. CDR1 SEHNR and CDR2 FQNEAQ come from the germline V gene (reference sequence). V was pared by 2 bases and J by 4 bases, with 11 bases between. CDR3 coding DNA: TGTGCCAGCAGCTTATGGGGGGCGGGAGAGACCCAGTACTTC. It codes for CASSLWGAGETQYF.

The chain joins TRBV12-1 to TRBJ2-1. TRBV12-1 is assigned pseudogene status. The CDR3 totals 16 residues. The CDR3 is CASSFIPPGDYNEQFF. CDR3 nucleotides: TGTGCCAGCAGCTTTATTCCTCCAGGAGATTACAATGAGCAGTTCTTC.

This chain connects TRBV2 to TRBJ1-3, with 7 nucleotides matching TRBD1. In germline, CDR1 is SNHLY, CDR2 FYNNEI. The length of the CDR3 is 15 residues. V lost 5 bases, J lost 7 bases, and 11 bases stayed unmatched. CDR3 sequence: CASSIEQGTRNTIYF. The CDR3 DNA reads as TGTGCCAGCAGTATTGAACAGGGGACCAGGAACACCATATATTTT. Supplemented by reference TRBV2 and TRBJ1-3, the full variable domain reads EPEVTQTPSHQVTQMGQEVILRCVPISNHLYFYWYRQILGQKVEFLVSFYNNEISEKSEIFDDQFSVERPDGSNFTLKIRSTKLEDSAMYFCASSIEQGTRNTIYFGEGSWLTVV.

The chain combines TRBV18 with TRBJ1-4; no firm D call. This CDR3 region has 15 residues. Trimming took 2 bases from V and 8 from J, leaving 15 bases between them. CDR1 is KGHSH, CDR2 LQKENI, per germline. Here the CDR3 DNA reads TGTGCCAGCTCACCATCAGGTTCCGGAGTCGAAAAACTGTTTTTT. Its translation: CASSPSGSGVEKLFF.

V usage is TRBV4-1 and J usage is TRBJ2-1, with TRBD2 matching 10 bases. The V gene end was trimmed by 0 bases and the J gene end by 4 bases; junction bases not matched to a gene: 3. Germline V gene sequence: CDR1 MGHRA, CDR2 YSYEKL. The CDR3 contains 16 residues. The CDR3 reads CASSQESSGGYNEQFF. In DNA, the CDR3 is TGCGCCAGCAGCCAAGAGAGTAGCGGGGGGTACAATGAGCAGTTCTTC.

This chain joins TRBV24-1 and TRBJ2-1; TRBD2 matches 13 bases. The germline CDR1 and CDR2 sequences are KGHDR and SFDVKD. The CDR3 loop spans 14 amino acids. With 9 bases clipped from V and 8 bases from J, the junction kept 6 bases outside the gene matches. The CDR3 is CATSLAGGPHEQFF. Written as DNA, the CDR3 is TGTGCCACCTCACTAGCGGGGGGGCCTCATGAGCAGTTCTTC.

The chain combines TRBV4-2 with TRBJ1-2; 8 bases are a match to TRBD1. Germline loops: CDR1 LGHNA, CDR2 YNFKEQ. V shed 6 bases, J shed 8 bases, and the junction held 8 bases outside the gene matches. The CDR3 extends over 13 amino acids. The CDR3: CASRPTGVDGYTF. The CDR3 nucleotides are TGTGCCAGCAGGCCGACAGGGGTGGACGGCTACACCTTC.